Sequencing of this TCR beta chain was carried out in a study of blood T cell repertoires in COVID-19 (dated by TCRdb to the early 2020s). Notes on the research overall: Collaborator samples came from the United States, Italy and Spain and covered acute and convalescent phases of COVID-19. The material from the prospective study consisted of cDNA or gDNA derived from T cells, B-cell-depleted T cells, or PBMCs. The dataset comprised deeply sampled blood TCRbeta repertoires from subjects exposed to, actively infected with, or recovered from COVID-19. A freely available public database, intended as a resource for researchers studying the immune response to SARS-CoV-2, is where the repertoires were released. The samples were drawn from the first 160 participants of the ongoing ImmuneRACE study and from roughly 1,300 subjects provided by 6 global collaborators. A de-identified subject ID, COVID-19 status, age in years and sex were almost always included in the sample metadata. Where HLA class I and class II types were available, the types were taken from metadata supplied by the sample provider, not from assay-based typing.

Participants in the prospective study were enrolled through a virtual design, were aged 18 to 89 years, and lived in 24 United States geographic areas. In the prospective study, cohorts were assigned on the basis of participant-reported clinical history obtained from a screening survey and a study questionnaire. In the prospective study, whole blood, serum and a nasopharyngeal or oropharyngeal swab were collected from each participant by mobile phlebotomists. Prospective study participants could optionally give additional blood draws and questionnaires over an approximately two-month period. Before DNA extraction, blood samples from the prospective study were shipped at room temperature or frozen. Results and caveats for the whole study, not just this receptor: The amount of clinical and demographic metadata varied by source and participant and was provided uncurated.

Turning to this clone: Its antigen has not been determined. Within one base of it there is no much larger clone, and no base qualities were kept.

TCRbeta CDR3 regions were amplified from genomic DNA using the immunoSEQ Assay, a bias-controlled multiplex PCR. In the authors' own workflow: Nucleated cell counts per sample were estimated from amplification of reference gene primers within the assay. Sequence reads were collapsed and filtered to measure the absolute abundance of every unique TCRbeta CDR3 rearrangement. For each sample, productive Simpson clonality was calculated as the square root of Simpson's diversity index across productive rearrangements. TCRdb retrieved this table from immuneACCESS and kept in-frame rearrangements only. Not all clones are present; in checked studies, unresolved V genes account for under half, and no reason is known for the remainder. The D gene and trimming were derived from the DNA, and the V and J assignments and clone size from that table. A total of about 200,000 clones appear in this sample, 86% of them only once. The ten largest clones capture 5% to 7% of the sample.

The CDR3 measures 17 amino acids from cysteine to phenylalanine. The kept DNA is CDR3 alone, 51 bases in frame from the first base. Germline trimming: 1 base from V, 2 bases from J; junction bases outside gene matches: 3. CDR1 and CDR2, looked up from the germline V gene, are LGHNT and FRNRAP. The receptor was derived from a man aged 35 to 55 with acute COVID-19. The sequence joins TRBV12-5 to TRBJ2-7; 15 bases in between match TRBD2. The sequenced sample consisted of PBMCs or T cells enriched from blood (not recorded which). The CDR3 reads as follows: CASGLAGTSGRTYEQYF. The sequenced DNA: TGTGCTAGTGGTTTGGCCGGGACTAGCGGGAGGACCTACGAGCAGTACTTC.